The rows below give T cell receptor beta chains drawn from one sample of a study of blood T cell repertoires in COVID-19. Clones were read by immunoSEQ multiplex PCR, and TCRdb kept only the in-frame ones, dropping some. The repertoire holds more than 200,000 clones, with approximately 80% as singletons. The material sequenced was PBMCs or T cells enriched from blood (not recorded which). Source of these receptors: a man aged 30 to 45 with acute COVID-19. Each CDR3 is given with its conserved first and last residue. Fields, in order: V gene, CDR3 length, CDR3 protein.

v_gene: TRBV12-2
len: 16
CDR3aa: CASRWRRAYRRDEQYF

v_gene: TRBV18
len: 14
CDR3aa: CASSPGTGGGEQFF

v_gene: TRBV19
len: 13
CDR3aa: CASSISGIGEQYF

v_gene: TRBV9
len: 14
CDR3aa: CASSSAGGHTEAFF

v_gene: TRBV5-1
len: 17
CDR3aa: CASSLSFGTGNTGELFF

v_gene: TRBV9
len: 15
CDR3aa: CASSPWTGAGYEQYF

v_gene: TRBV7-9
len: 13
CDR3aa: CASSWRQGYEQYF

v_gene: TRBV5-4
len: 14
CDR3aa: CASSLPGQNTEAFF

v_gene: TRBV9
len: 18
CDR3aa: CASSVGLAGGILADTQYF

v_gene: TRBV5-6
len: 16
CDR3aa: CASSLAGQGFYGELFF